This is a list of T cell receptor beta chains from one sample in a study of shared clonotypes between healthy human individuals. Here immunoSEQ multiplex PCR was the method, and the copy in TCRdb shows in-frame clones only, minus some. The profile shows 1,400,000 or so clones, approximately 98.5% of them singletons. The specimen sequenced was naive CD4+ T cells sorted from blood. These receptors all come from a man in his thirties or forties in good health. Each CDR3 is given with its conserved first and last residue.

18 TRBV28 CASNLGTSGRARTYEQYF
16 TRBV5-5 CASSQGLAGAYNEQFF
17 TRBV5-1 CASSLVGQGANTGELFF
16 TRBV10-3 CAISEVGLISGNTIYF
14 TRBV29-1 CSVGGLAGAGELFF
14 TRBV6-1 CASSPLTATYEQYF
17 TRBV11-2 CASSFRLGTGVNTEAFF
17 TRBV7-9 CASSLGQGRADYNEQFF
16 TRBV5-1 CASSLTARREGSEQFF
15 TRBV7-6 CASSLSGGRGETQYF
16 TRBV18 CASSPTGSSASYGYTF
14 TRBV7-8 CASSLFLDTGELFF
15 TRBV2 CASNKGQGISYEQYF
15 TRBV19 CASSTLTGGNTEAFF
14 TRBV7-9 CASSRGTPPDTQYF
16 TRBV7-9 CASSSLIGEGTYGYTF
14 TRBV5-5 CASSLKGNTGELFF
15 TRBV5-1 CASSWDIPEDTEAFF
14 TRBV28 CASSLQWSSYEQYF
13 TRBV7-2 CASGREITDTQYF
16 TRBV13 CASSLGRPAANYGYTF
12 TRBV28 CASSSGLYGYTF
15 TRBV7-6 CASSETSGRGHEQFF
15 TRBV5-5 CASSVLAGGHNEQFF
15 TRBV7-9 CASSRERLGNNEQFF
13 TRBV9 CASSARGTTEAFF
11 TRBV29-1 CSVGNSNEQFF
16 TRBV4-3 CASSQGGGRRLDTQYF
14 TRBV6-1 CASRLAGGPGEQFF
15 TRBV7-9 CASSFSGGMYETQYF
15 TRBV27 CASSLSSRSNQPQHF
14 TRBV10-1 CASQESGAFYGYTF